The sequence of this T cell receptor beta chain was determined in a study of shared clonotypes between healthy human individuals. Background on the study: The study enrolled a couple of women and a few men aged 18 to 49. Overall study findings and caveats: It was only blood that was sampled, and tissue repertoires likely differ. On the whole, naive subsets had larger estimated richness than memory subsets had.

Naivety among CD8 cells was defined by CD45RO negativity and positive CCR7 selection, thereby excluding terminally differentiated effector memory CD45RA+ cells. This CDR3 region has 14 residues. Germline CDR1 is MDHEN and CDR2 is SYDVKM. A note on this clone: The target antigen is unknown.

The assay ran at deep level. Data came from immunoSEQ multiplex PCR; TCRdb stores just in-frame clones and leaves some out. The sample includes hundreds of thousands of clones, approximately 95% of them seen just once. Sequenced: naive CD8+ T cells sorted from blood. The sequence was collected from a woman aged 25 to 45 in good health. V is TRBV28 and J is TRBJ2-5, with D uncertain. The DNA matches TRBJ2-7 better at its end, which makes the J call doubtful. The CDR3 DNA reads TGTGCCAGCAGTCCACCCCCGAGTCCCTACGAGCAGTACTTC. Translated: CASSPPPSPYEQYF.